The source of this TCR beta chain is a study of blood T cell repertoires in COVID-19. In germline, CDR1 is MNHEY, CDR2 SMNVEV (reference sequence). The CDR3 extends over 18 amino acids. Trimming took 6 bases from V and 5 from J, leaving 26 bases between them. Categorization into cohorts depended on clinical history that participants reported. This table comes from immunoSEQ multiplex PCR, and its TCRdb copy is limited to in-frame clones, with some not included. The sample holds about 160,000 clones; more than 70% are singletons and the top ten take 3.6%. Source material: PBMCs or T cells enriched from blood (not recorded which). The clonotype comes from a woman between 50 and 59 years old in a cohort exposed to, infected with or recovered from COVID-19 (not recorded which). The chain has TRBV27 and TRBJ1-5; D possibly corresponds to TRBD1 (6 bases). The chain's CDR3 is CASRAGTGYESFYQPQHF. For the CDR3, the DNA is TGTGCCAGCAGGGCGGGTACAGGGTACGAGAGCTTCTATCAGCCCCAGCATTTT.